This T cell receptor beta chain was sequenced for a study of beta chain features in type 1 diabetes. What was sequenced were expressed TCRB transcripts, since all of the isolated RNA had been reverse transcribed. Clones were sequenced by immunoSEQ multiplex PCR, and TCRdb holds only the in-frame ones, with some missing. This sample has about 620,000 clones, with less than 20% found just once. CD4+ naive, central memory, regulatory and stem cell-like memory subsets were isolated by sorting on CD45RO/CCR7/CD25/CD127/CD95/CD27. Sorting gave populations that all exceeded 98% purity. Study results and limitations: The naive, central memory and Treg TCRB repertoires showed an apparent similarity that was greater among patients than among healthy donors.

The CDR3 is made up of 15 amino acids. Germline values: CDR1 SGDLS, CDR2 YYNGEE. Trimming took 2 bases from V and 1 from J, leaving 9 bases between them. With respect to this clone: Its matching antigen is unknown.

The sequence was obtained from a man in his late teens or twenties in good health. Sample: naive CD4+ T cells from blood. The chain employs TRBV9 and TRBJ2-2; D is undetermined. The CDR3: CASSVPPGNTGELFF. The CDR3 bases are TGTGCCAGCAGCGTTCCTCCAGGGAACACCGGGGAGCTGTTTTTT. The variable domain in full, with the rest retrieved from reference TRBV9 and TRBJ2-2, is DSGVTQTPKHLITATGQRVTLRCSPRSGDLSVYWYQQSLDQGLQFLIQYYNGEERAKGNILERFSAQQFPDLHSELNLSSLELGDSALYFCASSVPPGNTGELFFGEGSRLTVL.